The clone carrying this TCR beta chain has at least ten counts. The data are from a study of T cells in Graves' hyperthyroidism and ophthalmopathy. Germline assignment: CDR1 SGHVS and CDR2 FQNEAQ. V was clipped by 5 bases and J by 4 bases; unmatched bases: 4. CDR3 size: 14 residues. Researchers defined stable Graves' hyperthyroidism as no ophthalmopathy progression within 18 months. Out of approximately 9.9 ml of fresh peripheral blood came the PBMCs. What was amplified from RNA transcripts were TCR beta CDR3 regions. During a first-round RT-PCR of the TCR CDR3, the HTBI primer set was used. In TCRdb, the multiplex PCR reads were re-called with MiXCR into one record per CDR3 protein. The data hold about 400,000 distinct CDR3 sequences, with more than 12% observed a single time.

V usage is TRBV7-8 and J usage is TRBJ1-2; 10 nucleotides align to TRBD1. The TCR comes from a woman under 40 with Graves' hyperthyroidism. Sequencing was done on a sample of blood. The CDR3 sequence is CASSRDRGFYGYTF. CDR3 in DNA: TGTGCCAGCAGCCGGGACAGGGGATTCTATGGCTACACCTTC.